This paragraph covers one T cell receptor beta chain sequence. Antigen specificity is unknown. The sample comes from a study of shared clonotypes between healthy human individuals. V was cut by 4 bases and J by 2 bases, with 14 bases left in between. CDR1 is SGHRS, CDR2 YFSETQ, per germline. The CDR3 is made up of 15 amino acids. Study-wide results and limits: Having only a few donors restricted how much genetic and exposure-history diversity was captured.

Genomic DNA of each subset was evenly split across several immunoSEQ plates. This table comes from immunoSEQ multiplex PCR, and its TCRdb copy is limited to in-frame clones, with some not included. Of more than 2 million clones in the sample, about 94% were seen once. Adult donors, all healthy and HIV-negative, had no recent acute infections or vaccinations. Input material: naive CD4+ T cells sorted from blood. The subset was: CD45RA+ positively selected. This TCR was sampled from a young man in good health. The J gene is TRBJ2-3, the V gene TRBV5-1; unclear D gene. CDR3 in amino acids: CASSMGRPLTDTQYF. The CDR3 DNA reads as TGCGCCAGCAGCATGGGAAGACCTCTCACAGATACGCAGTATTTT.